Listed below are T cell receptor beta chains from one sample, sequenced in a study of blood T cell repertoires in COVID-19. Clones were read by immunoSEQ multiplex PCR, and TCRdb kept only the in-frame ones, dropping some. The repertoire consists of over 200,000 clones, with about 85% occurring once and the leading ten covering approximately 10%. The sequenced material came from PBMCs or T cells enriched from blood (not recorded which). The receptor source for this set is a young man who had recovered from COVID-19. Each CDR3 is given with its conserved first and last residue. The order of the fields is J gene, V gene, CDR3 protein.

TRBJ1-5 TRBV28 CASSSPGQGDQPQHF
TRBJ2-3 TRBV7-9 CASSPGTGSTDTQYF
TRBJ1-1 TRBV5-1 CASSVGRGGLFDTEAFF
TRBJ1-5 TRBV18 CASSPGTGLNQPQHF
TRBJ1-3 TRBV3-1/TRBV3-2 CASSQRPGQPTKRSGNTIYF
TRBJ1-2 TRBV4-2 CASSQDRKGYTF
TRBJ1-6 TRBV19 CASSNRGTGSSPLHF
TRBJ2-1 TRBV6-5 CASSYSNSGGTNEQFF
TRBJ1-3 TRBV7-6 CASRARGPGNTIYF
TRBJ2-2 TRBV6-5 CASSGGGLTGELFF
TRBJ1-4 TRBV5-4 CASSSWGGNEKLFF
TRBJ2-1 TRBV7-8 CASSRDGSPNEQFF
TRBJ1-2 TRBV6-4 CASSAEDSPTYGYTF